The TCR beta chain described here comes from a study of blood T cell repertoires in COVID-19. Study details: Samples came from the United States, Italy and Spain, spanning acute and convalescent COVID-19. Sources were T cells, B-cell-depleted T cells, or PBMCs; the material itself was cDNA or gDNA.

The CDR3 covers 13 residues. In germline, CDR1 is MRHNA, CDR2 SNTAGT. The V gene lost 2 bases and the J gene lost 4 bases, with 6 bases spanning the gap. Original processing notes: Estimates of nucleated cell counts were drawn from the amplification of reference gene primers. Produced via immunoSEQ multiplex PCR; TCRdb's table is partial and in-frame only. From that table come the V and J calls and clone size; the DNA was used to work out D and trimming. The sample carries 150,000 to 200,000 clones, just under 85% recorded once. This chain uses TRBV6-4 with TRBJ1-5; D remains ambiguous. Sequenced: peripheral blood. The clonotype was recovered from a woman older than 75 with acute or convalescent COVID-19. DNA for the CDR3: TGTGCCAGCAGTGACGGCGGGAATCAGCCCCAGCATTTT. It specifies CASSDGGNQPQHF.